Reported below is one T cell receptor (beta chain). What it binds is unknown. The entry originates in a study of T-cell reconstitution after alpha-beta-depleted transplantation in children. Unique molecular identifiers were built into the TCRbeta library. TCRdb passed the PCR reads through MiXCR, listing each CDR3 protein once. The sample shows fewer than 1 million distinct CDR3 sequences, approximately 15% of them seen only once. Study-level points and caveats: A year post-transplant, T-cell counts and diversity derived mostly from newly produced T cells.

The specimen comprised PBMCs, mostly from graft donor cells, sampled 360 days after TCRalphabeta/CD19-depleted stem cell transplant. The clonotype comes from a male patient under 18 who had a stem cell transplant for acute lymphoblastic leukemia, so the T cells may come from the graft donor.

This CDR3 is CASSLSGTRNEQFF. Here the CDR3 DNA reads TGTGCCAGCAGTTTGAGCGGGACCCGCAATGAGCAGTTCTTC. V gene TRBV12-3 or TRBV12-4 combines with J gene TRBJ2-1, with 7 bases aligning to TRBD2. This CDR3 has 14 amino acids. Unmatched junction bases numbered 5, after V lost 3 bases and J lost 6 bases.